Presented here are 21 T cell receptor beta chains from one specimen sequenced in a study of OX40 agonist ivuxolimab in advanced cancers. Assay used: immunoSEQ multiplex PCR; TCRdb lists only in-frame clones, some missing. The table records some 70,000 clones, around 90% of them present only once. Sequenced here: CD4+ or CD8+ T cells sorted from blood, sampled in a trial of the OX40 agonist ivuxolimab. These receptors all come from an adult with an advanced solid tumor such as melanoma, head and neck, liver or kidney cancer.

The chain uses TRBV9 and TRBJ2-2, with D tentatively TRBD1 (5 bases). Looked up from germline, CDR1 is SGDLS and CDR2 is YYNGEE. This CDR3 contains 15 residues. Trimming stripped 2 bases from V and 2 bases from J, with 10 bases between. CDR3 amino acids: CASSVAGINTGELFF. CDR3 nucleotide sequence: TGTGCCAGCAGCGTTGCAGGGATTAACACCGGGGAGCTGTTTTTT.

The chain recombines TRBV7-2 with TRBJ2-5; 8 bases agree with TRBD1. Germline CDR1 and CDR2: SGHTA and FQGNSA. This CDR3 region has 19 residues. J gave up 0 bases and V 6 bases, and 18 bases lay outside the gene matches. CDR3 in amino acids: CASSSTFGTGQRYQETQYF. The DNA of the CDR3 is TGTGCCAGCAGTTCAACCTTTGGGACAGGCCAGAGGTACCAAGAGACCCAGTACTTC.

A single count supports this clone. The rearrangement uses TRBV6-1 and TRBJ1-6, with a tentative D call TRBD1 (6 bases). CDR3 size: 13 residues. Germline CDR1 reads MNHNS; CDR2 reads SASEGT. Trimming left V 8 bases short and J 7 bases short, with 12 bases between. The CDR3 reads CASSRQGNSPLHF. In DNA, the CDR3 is TGTGCCAGCTCTAGGCAGGGGAATTCACCCCTCCACTTT.

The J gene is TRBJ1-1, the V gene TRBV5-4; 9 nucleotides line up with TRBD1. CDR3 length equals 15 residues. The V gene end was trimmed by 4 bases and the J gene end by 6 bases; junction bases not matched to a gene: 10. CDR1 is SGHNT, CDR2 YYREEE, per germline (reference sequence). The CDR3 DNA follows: TGTGCCAGCAGCCGGATCGACAGGGGGAGGTCTGAAGCTTTCTTT. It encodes CASSRIDRGRSEAFF.

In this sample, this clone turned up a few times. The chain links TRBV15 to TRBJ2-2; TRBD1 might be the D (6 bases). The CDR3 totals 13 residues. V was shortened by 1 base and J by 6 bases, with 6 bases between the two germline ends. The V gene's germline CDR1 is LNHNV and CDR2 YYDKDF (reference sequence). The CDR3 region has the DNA TGTGCCACCAGCAGAGCAGGGGCCGGGGAGCTGTTTTTT. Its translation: CATSRAGAGELFF.

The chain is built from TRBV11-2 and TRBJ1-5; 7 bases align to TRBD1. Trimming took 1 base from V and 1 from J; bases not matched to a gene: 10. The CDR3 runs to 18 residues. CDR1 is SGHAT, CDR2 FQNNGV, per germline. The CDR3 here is CASSLGGDRPLSNQPQHF. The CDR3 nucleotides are TGTGCCAGCAGCTTAGGGGGGGACAGACCTTTGAGCAATCAGCCCCAGCATTTT.

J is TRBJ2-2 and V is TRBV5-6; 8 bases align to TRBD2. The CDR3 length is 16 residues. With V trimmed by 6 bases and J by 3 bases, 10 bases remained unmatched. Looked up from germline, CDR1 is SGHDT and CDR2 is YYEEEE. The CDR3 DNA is TGTGCCAGCAACCATGGACTAGCTCGGGACACCGGGGAGCTGTTTTTT. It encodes CASNHGLARDTGELFF.

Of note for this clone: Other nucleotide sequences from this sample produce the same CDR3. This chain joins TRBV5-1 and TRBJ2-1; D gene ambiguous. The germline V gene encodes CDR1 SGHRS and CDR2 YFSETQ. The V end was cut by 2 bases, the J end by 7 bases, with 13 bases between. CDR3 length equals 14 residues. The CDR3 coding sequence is TGCGCCAGCAGCTTCGTGGGTCTCGGAAATGAGCAGTTCTTC. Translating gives CASSFVGLGNEQFF.

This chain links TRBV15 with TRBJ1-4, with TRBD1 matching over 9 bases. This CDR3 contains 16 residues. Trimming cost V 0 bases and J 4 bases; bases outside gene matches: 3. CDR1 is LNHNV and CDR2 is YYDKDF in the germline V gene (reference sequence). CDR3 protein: CATSREGTGRNEKLFF. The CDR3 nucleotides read TGTGCCACCAGCAGAGAAGGGACAGGGCGTAATGAAAAACTGTTTTTT.

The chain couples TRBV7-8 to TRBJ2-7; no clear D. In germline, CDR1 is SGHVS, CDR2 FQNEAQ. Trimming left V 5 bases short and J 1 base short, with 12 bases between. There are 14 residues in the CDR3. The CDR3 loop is CASSQYWGSYEQYF. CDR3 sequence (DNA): TGTGCCAGCAGCCAGTACTGGGGTTCCTACGAGCAGTACTTC.

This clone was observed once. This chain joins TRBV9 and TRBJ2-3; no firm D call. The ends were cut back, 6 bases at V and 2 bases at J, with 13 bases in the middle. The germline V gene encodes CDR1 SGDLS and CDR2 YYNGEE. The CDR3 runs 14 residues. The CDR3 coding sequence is TGTGCCAGCACTCGAGACTCCCTCACAGATACGCAGTATTTT. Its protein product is CASTRDSLTDTQYF.

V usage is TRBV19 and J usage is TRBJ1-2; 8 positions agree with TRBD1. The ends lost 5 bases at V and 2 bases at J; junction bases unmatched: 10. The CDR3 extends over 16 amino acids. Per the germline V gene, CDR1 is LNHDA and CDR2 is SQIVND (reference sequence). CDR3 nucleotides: TGTGCCAGTAGTCCAACCGGGACAGGAGCCAACTATGGCTACACCTTC. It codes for CASSPTGTGANYGYTF.

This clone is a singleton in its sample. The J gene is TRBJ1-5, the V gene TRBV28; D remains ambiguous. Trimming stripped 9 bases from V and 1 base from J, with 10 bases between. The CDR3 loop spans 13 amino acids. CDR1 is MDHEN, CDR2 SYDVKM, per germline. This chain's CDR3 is CASEGGSNQPQHF. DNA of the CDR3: TGTGCCAGTGAAGGAGGGAGCAATCAGCCCCAGCATTTT. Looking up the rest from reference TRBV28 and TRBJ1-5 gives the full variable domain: DVKVTQSSRYLVKRTGEKVFLECVQDMDHENMFWYRQDPGLGLRLIYFSYDVKMKEKGDIPEGYSVSREKKERFSLILESASTNQTSMYLCASEGGSNQPQHFGDGTRLSIL.

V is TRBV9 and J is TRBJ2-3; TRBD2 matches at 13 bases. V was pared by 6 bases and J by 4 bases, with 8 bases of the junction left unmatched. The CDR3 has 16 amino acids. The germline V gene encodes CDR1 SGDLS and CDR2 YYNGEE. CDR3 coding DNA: TGTGCCAGCACCCCTGGACTAGCGGGAGTGCCAGATACGCAGTATTTT. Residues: CASTPGLAGVPDTQYF.

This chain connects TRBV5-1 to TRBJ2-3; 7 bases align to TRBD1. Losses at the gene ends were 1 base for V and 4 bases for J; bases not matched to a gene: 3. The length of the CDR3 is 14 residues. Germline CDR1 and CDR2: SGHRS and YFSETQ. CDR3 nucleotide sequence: TGCGCCAGCAGCTTGATTACAGGGGCAGATACGCAGTATTTT. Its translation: CASSLITGADTQYF.

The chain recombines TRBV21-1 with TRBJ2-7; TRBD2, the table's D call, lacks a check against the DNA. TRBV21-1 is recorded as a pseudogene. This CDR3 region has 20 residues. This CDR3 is CASSKKIRGGLAGDSYEQYF. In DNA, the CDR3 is TGTGCCAGCAGCAAAAAGATCAGGGGGGGACTAGCGGGAGACTCCTACGAGCAGTACTTC.

CDR3 sequence: CASRFDKSHEQYF. CDR3 coding DNA: TGTGCCAGCAGATTCGACAAAAGCCACGAGCAGTACTTC. The chain employs TRBV25-1 and TRBJ2-7; the D is unclear. V was pared by 6 bases and J by 5 bases, with 14 bases between. The CDR3 sequence is 13 residues long. CDR1 is MGHDK and CDR2 is SYGVNS in the germline V gene.

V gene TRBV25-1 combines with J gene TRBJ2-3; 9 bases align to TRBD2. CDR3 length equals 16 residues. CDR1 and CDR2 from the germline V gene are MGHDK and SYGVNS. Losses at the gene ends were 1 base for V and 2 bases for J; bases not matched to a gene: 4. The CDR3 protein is CASSEFTSGFTDTQYF. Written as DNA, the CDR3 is TGTGCCAGCAGTGAATTCACTAGCGGGTTCACAGATACGCAGTATTTT. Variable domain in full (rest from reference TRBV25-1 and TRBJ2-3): EADIYQTPRYLVIGTGKKITLECSQTMGHDKMYWYQQDPGMELHLIHYSYGVNSTEKGDLSSESTVSRIRTEHFPLTLESARPSHTSQYLCASSEFTSGFTDTQYFGPGTRLTVL.

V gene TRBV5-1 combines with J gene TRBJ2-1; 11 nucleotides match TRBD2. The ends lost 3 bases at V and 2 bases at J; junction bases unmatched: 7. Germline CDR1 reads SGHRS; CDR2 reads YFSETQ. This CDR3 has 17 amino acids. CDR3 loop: CASSSRLAGLPYNEQFF. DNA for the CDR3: TGCGCCAGCAGCTCGCGACTAGCGGGACTCCCCTACAATGAGCAGTTCTTC.

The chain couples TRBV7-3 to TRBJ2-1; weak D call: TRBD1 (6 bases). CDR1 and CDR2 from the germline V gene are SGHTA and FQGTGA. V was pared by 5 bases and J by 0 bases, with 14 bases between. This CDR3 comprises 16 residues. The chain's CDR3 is CASSLRDKSSYNEQFF. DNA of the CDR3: TGTGCCAGCAGCCTCCGGGACAAGAGCTCCTACAATGAGCAGTTCTTC.

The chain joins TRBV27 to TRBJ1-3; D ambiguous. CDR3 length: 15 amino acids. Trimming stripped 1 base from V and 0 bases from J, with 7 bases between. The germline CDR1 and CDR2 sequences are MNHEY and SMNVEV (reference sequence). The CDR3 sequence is CASSLFPSSGNTIYF. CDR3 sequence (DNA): TGTGCCAGCAGTTTATTCCCTAGCTCTGGAAACACCATATATTTT.